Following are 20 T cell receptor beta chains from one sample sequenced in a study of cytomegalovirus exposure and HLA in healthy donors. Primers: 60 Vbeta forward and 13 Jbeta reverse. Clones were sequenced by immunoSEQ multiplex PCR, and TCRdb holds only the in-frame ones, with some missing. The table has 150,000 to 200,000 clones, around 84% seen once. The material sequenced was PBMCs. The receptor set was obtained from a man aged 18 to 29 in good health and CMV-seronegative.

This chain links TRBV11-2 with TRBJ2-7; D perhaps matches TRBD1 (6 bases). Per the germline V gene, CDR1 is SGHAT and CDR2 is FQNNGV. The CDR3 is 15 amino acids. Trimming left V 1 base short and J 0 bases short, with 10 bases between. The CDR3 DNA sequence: TGTGCCAGCAGCTTAGTGGGACAAGACTCCTACGAGCAGTACTTC. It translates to CASSLVGQDSYEQYF.

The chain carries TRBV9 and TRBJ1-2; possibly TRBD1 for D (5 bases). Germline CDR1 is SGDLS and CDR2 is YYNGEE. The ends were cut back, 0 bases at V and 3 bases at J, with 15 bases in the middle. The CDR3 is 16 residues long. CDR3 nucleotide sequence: TGTGCCAGCAGCGTAGATAGGCAGGGTAATCACTATGGCTACACCTTC. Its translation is CASSVDRQGNHYGYTF.

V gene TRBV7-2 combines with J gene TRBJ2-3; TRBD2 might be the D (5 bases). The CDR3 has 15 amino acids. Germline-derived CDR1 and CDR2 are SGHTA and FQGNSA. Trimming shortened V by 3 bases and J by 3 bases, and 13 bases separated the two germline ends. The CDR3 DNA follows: TGTGCCAGCAGCTTTGTGGGGAGTCGTACAGATACGCAGTATTTT. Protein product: CASSFVGSRTDTQYF.

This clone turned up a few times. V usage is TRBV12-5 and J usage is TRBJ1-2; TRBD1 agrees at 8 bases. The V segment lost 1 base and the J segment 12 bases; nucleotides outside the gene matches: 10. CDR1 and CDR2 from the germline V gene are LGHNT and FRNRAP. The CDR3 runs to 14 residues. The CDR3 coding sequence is TGTGCTAGTGGTTTGGCACGACGCAGGGGGCCGGACACCTTC. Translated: CASGLARRRGPDTF.

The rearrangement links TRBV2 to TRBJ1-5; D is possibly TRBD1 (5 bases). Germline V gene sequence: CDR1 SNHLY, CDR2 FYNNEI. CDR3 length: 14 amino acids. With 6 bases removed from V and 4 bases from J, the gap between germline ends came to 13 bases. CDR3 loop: CASSPDSLNQPQHF. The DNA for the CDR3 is TGTGCCAGCAGCCCTGACAGCTTAAATCAGCCCCAGCATTTT. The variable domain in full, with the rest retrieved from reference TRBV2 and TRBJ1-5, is EPEVTQTPSHQVTQMGQEVILRCVPISNHLYFYWYRQILGQKVEFLVSFYNNEISEKSEIFDDQFSVERPDGSNFTLKIRSTKLEDSAMYFCASSPDSLNQPQHFGDGTRLSIL.

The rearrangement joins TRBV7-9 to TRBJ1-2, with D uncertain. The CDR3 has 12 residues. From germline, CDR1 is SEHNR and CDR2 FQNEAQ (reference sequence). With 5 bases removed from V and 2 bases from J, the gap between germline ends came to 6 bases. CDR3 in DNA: TGTGCCAGCAGCCTTTCCAACTATGGCTACACCTTC. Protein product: CASSLSNYGYTF.

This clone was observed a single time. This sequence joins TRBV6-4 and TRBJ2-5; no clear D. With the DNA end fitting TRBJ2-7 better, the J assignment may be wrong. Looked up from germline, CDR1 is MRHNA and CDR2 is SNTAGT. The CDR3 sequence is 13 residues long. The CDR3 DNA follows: TGTGCCAGCAGTGCCCAATTTGGCGGCGAGCAGTACTTC. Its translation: CASSAQFGGEQYF.

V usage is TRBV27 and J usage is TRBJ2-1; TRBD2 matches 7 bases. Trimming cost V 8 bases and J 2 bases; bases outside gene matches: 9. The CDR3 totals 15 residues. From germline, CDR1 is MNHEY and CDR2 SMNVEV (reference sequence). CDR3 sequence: CASGRELVAYNEQFF. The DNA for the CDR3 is TGTGCCAGCGGGAGGGAACTCGTGGCCTACAATGAGCAGTTCTTC.

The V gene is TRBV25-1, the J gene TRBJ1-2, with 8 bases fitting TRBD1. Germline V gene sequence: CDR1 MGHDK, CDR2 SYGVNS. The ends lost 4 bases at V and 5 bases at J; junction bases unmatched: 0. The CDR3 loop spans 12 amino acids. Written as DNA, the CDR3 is TGTGCCAGCAGTGGACAGGGGTATGGCTACACCTTC. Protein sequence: CASSGQGYGYTF.

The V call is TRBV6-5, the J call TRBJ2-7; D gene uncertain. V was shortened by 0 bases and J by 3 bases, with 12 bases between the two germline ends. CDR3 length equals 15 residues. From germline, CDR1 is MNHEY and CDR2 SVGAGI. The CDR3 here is CASSYSAEILYEQYF. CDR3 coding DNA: TGTGCCAGCAGTTACTCGGCGGAGATACTCTACGAGCAGTACTTC.

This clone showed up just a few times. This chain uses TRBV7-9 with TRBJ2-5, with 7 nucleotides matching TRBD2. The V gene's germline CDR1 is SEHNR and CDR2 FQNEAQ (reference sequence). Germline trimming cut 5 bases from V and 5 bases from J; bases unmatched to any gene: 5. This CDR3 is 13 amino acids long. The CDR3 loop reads CASSPRGVETQYF. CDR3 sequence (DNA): TGTGCCAGCAGCCCTCGGGGGGTGGAGACCCAGTACTTC.

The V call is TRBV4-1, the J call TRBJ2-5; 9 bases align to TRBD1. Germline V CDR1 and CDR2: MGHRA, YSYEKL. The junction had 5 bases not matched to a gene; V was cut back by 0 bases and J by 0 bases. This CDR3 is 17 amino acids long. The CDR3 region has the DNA TGCGCCAGCAGCCAAGACGACAGGGGGGAGTACCAAGAGACCCAGTACTTC. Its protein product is CASSQDDRGEYQETQYF.

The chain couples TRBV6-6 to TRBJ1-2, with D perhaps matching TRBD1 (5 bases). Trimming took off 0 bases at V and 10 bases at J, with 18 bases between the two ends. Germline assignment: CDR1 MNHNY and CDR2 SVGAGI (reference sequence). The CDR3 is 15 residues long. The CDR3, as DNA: TGTGCCAGCAGTTACTCGAAAGGGGTCGGTTTTGTCTACACCTTC. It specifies CASSYSKGVGFVYTF.

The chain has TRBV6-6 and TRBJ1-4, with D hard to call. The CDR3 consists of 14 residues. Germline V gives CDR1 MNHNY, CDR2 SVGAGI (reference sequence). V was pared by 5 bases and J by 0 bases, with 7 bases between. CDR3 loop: CASSNRATNEKLFF. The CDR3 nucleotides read TGTGCCAGCAGTAACCGGGCAACTAATGAAAAACTGTTTTTT.

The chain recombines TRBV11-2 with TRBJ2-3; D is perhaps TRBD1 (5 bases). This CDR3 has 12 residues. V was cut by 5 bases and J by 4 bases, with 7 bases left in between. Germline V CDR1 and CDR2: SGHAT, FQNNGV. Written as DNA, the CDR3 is TGTGCCAGCAGCCTGGGGCCAGATACGCAGTATTTT. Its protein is CASSLGPDTQYF.

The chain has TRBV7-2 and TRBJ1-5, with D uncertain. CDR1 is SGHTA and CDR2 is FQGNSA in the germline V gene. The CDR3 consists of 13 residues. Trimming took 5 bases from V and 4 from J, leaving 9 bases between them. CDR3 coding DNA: TGTGCCAGCAGCCTCGACACAAATCAGCCCCAGCATTTT. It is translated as CASSLDTNQPQHF. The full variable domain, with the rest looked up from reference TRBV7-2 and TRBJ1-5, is GAGVSQSPSNKVTEKGKDVELRCDPISGHTALYWYRQSLGQGLEFLIYFQGNSAPDKSGLPSDRFSAERTGGSVSTLTIQRTQQEDSAVYLCASSLDTNQPQHFGDGTRLSIL.

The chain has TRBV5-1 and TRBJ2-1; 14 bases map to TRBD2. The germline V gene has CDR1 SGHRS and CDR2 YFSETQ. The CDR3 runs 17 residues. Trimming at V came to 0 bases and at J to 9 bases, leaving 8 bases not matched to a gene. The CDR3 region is CASSLGRLAGGPGEQFF. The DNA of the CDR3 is TGCGCCAGCAGCTTGGGGCGACTAGCGGGGGGGCCGGGTGAGCAGTTCTTC. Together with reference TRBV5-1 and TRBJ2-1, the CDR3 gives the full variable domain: KAGVTQTPRYLIKTRGQQVTLSCSPISGHRSVSWYQQTPGQGLQFLFEYFSETQRNKGNFPGRFSGRQFSNSRSEMNVSTLELGDSALYLCASSLGRLAGGPGEQFFGPGTRLTVL.

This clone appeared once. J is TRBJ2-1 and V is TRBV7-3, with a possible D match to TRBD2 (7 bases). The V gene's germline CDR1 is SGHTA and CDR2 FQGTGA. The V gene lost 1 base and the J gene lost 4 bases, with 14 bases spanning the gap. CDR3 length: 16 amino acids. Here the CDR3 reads CASSLRRRGGYNEQFF. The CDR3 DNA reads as TGTGCCAGCAGCTTAAGACGGAGGGGGGGATACAATGAGCAGTTCTTC.

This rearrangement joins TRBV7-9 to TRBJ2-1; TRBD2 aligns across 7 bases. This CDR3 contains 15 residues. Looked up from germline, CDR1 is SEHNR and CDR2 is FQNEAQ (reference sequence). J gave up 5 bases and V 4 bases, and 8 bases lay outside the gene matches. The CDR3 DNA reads TGTGCCAGCAGCTCGGAAGGGGACTACCACAATGAGCAGTTCTTC. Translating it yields CASSSEGDYHNEQFF. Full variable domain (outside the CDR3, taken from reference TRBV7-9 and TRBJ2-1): DTGVSQNPRHKITKRGQNVTFRCDPISEHNRLYWYRQTLGQGPEFLTYFQNEAQLEKSRLLSDRFSAERPKGSFSTLEIQRTEQGDSAMYLCASSSEGDYHNEQFFGPGTRLTVL.

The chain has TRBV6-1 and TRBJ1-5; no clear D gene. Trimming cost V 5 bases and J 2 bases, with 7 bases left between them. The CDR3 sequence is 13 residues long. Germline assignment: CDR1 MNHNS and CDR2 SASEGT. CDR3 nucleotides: TGTGCCAGCAGTCGAGGAGGCAATCAGCCCCAGCATTTT. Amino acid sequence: CASSRGGNQPQHF.